The rows below give T cell receptor beta chains drawn from one sample of a study of CD8+ T cells in alopecia areata. TCRdb's copy holds only in-frame clones and misses some; the assay was immunoSEQ multiplex PCR. This table holds some 150,000 clones, around half found once. Sequenced material: CD8+ T cells sorted from blood, taken at week 4, from a patient treated with tofacitinib. The receptors stem from a human donor with alopecia areata. Both conserved end residues are part of each CDR3. The order of the fields is J gene, V gene, D gene, clone size, CDR3 DNA, CDR3 protein. A D gene is named only where the DNA matches it firmly. Only some rows state a clone size, as once, few, many or a class for expanded clones.

TRBJ2-5 | TRBV4-1 | . | . | TGCGCCAGCAGCCAAGGTATGGAAGAGACCCAGTACTTC | CASSQGMEETQYF
TRBJ1-5 | TRBV10-3 | . | few | TGTGCCATCAGTGAGATAGGCGGGATGGAGCAGCCCCAGCATTTT | CAISEIGGMEQPQHF
TRBJ1-5 | TRBV5-6 | . | . | TGTGCCAGCAGCTTGGATAGCAATCAGCCCCAGCATTTT | CASSLDSNQPQHF
TRBJ1-2 | TRBV19 | . | . | TGTGCCAGTAGTATAGAGTCCGGAGAGCTCTATGGCTACACCTTC | CASSIESGELYGYTF
TRBJ1-1 | TRBV7-9 | . | few | TGTGCCAGCAGCCCAGCTTTGGCTGAAGCTTTCTTT | CASSPALAEAFF
TRBJ1-2 | TRBV5-6 | . | . | TGTGCCAGCAGCTTGGGAGGCAGGCCGACGATGCGATACACCTTC | CASSLGGRPTMRYTF
TRBJ2-7 | TRBV7-9 | TRBD1 | few | TGTGCCAGCAGCTTGTTAGGGACAGCCTCCTACGAGCAGTACTTC | CASSLLGTASYEQYF
TRBJ1-2 | TRBV6-5 | . | once | TGTGCCAGCAGTTCAAAGACGGACAGTGAAGTCTATGGCTACACCTTC | CASSSKTDSEVYGYTF
TRBJ1-2 | TRBV27 | . | . | TGTGCCAGCAGTTTATCGCTGGAATATGGCTACACCTTC | CASSLSLEYGYTF
TRBJ1-4 | TRBV29-1 | . | . | TGCAGCGTTCCAGGGCCAACTAATGAAAAACTGTTTTTT | CSVPGPTNEKLFF
TRBJ1-5 | TRBV27 | TRBD1 | . | TGTGCCAGCACTTCGACAGGGGGGAATCAGCCCCAGCATTTT | CASTSTGGNQPQHF
TRBJ2-3 | TRBV29-1 | TRBD2 | . | TGCAGCGTTATAGGCAAAATAGCGGGGGAGCAAGATACGCAGTATTTT | CSVIGKIAGEQDTQYF
TRBJ1-1 | TRBV13 | . | medium-sized | TGTGCCAGCAGCGAAAGGACTGAAGCTTTCTTT | CASSERTEAFF
TRBJ2-7 | TRBV19 | TRBD1 | . | TGTGCCAGTAAGAACAGGGGCAACGAGCAGTACTTC | CASKNRGNEQYF
TRBJ2-6 | TRBV13 | . | . | TGTGCCAGCAGCCTTCGGATCTCTGGGGCCAACGTCCTGACTTTC | CASSLRISGANVLTF
TRBJ2-7 | TRBV6-5 | TRBD1 | . | TGTGCCAGCAGTAACCGGGACAGGGGGCCCTACGAGCAGTACTTC | CASSNRDRGPYEQYF
TRBJ1-2 | TRBV20-1 | . | few | TGCAGTGCCCGAGGATGGTATGGCTACACCTTC | CSARGWYGYTF
TRBJ2-1 | TRBV15 | . | . | TGTGCCACCAGCTCCGGGACGGACACAATTGAGCAGTTCTTC | CATSSGTDTIEQFF
TRBJ1-2 | TRBV4-3 | TRBD1 | . | TGCGCCAGCAGCCATTTAAAAGGGGCCCCCGGGACAGGTCGGGGGATTAACTATGGCTACACCTTC | CASSHLKGAPGTGRGINYGYTF
TRBJ1-6 | TRBV13 | . | once | TGTGCCAGCAGCTTAGGCCTTACAACGACCGGGAATTCACCCCTCCACTTT | CASSLGLTTTGNSPLHF
TRBJ2-3 | TRBV6-4 | TRBD2 | medium-sized | TGTGCCAGCAGTGACTCGACTAGCGGGGACCTGCATTTT | CASSDSTSGDLHF
TRBJ2-7 | TRBV5-1 | TRBD1 | few | TGCGCCAGCAGCCTAAGGGACAGGGTAGACGAGCAGTACTTC | CASSLRDRVDEQYF
TRBJ1-5 | TRBV11-2 | . | once | TGTGCCAGCAGCTTGGCCCTGGGCTTTGATCAGCCCCAGCATTTT | CASSLALGFDQPQHF
TRBJ1-2 | TRBV7-9 | TRBD1 | . | TGTGCCAGCATCACCCTCTCGGACAGGGATGGCTACACCTTC | CASITLSDRDGYTF
TRBJ2-1 | TRBV19 | TRBD2 | few | TGTGCCAGTAGTAAGGGACTAGCGGGGGGGCTACCCAATGAGCAGTTCTTC | CASSKGLAGGLPNEQFF
TRBJ1-6 | TRBV11-2 | . | few | TGTGCCAGCAGCTTAGAAGTTTATAATTCACCCCTCCACTTT | CASSLEVYNSPLHF
TRBJ2-5 | TRBV15 | . | . | TGTGCCACCAGCGGGGGAGAGGTTGACGGGACCCAGTACTTC | CATSGGEVDGTQYF
TRBJ2-3 | TRBV7-6 | . | . | TGTGCCAGCAGCTTTCTTTCCAACTTAGCAGCCGGCTTTAGCACAGATACGCAGTATTTT | CASSFLSNLAAGFSTDTQYF
TRBJ1-2 | TRBV25-1 | . | many | TGTGCCAGCAGTGAATCAGGGGACCTCTATGGCTACACCTTC | CASSESGDLYGYTF
TRBJ1-5 | TRBV10-3 | TRBD1 | . | TGTGCCATCAGTGAATTTGGGCAGGGGGACGGCCCCCAGCATTTT | CAISEFGQGDGPQHF
TRBJ2-5 | TRBV6-6 | . | . | TGTGCCAGCAGAATAATGGCCCCACAAGAGACCCAGTACTTC | CASRIMAPQETQYF
TRBJ1-6 | TRBV23-1 | . | . | TGCGCCAGCAGTCAATCGTCCCCCTGGGCCAGGGAGAGAAATTCACCCCTCCACTTT | CASSQSSPWARERNSPLHF
TRBJ2-7 | TRBV7-9 | . | few | TGTGCCAGCAGCCCCGCCCTTAGTAACGAGCAGTACTTC | CASSPALSNEQYF
TRBJ1-2 | TRBV11-2 | . | medium-sized | TGTGCCAGCAGCTTAGTGGGGACTTACCTTCTGGGTTTC | CASSLVGTYLLGF
TRBJ2-7 | TRBV30 | . | . | TGTGCCTGGAGTGTACCGGGGGCCTCCCTCTACGAGCAGTACTTC | CAWSVPGASLYEQYF
TRBJ2-7 | TRBV19 | TRBD1 | . | TGTGCCAGTAGTATTGACAGGGGCTACGAGCAGTACTTC | CASSIDRGYEQYF
TRBJ2-5 | TRBV6-5 | . | once | TGTGCCAGCAGCCCCGACAGTCCTCAAGAGACCCAGTACTTC | CASSPDSPQETQYF
TRBJ1-5 | TRBV5-6 | TRBD1 | . | TGTGCCAGCAGCCACGGGGACAGGGAAGGAGTTCAGCCCCAGCATTTT | CASSHGDREGVQPQHF